The clone carrying this TCR beta chain showed up just a few times. Its antigen is unknown. This specimen comes from a study of spatial heterogeneity in lung cancer. Findings of the study overall: Counts of expanded alpha and beta TCRs within tumors tracked the tumor nonsynonymous mutation count.

Using its own MiXCR run on the 5' RACE reads, TCRdb lists one record per CDR3 protein. The top ten clones hold 9.8% of a sample with approximately 6,800 distinct CDR3 sequences, about 14% of them seen once. Sample time point: sample taken at primary tumor resection. V lost 5 bases, J lost 0 bases, and 7 bases stayed unmatched. Germline V CDR1 and CDR2: SGHAT, FQNNGV. The CDR3 has 18 residues. The source is a male donor with early-stage non-small cell lung cancer. The input for sequencing was lung tumor tissue, taken at surgery. The V call is TRBV11-2, the J call TRBJ2-1, with 13 bases matching TRBD2. Here the CDR3 reads CASSHPTSGRISYNEQFF. In DNA, the CDR3 is TGTGCCAGCAGCCACCCGACTAGCGGGAGGATCTCCTACAATGAGCAGTTCTTC.